Shown below are 13 T cell receptor beta chains from a single sample sequenced in a study of CD8+CD57+ T cells in acquired aplastic anemia. The template for TCR beta VDJ and CDR3 sequence profiling was genomic DNA. TCRdb passed the reads through MiXCR, listing each CDR3 protein once. The data hold some 160,000 distinct CDR3 sequences, with 48% observed a single time. CD8+CD57+ cell expansion had been shown by flow cytometry in patients chosen for sequencing. The sequenced sample was sorted CD4+, CD8+, or CD8+CD57+ T cells (not recorded which) from PBMCs. Receptor source: a human donor with aplastic anemia.

The genes are TRBV20-1 and TRBJ2-7; D ambiguous. The ends were cut back, 0 bases at V and 2 bases at J, with 8 bases in the middle. This CDR3 region has 13 residues. Germline assignment: CDR1 DFQATT and CDR2 SNEGSKA (reference sequence). DNA for the CDR3: TGCAGTGCTAGAGATACTGTAGCCTACGAGCAGTACTTC. Residues: CSARDTVAYEQYF.

This chain links TRBV10-1 with TRBJ2-1; 9 bases match TRBD1. The CDR3 is 15 amino acids. After removal of 4 bases from V and 1 base from J, the junction contained 2 bases not matched to a gene. CDR1 is WNHNN, CDR2 SYGVQD, per germline (reference sequence). CDR3: CASSAGQGSYNEQFF. The CDR3, as DNA: TGCGCCAGCAGTGCGGGACAGGGATCCTACAATGAGCAGTTCTTC.

V and J are TRBV7-3 and TRBJ2-5; tentatively, D is TRBD2 (5 bases). Looked up from germline, CDR1 is SGHTA and CDR2 is FQGTGA. Trimming shortened V by 5 bases and J by 4 bases, and 11 bases separated the two germline ends. CDR3 length: 13 amino acids. The CDR3 DNA follows: TGTGCCAGCAGCGACGGAGGTCGAGAGACCCAGTACTTC. Residues: CASSDGGRETQYF.

The chain recombines TRBV6-2 or TRBV6-3 with TRBJ1-6, with D tentatively TRBD1 (5 bases). Germline V gene data show CDR1 as MNHEY and CDR2 as SVGEGT. Trimming took off 4 bases at V and 7 bases at J, with 11 bases between the two ends. The CDR3 totals 14 residues. CDR3 sequence reads: CASSSTDTNSPLHF. Here the CDR3 DNA reads TGTGCCAGCAGTTCGACAGACACCAATTCACCCCTCCACTTT.

Here the CDR3 reads CSVDRELAGGEQYF. CDR3 coding DNA: TGCAGCGTGGACAGGGAGCTAGCGGGAGGCGAGCAGTACTTC. The genes are TRBV29-1 and TRBJ2-7; 11 nucleotides line up with TRBD2. The CDR3 runs to 14 residues. Germline V lookup: CDR1 SQVTM, CDR2 ANQGSEA. V trimming: 6 bases; J trimming: 6 bases; junction bases outside the gene matches: 10.

There are many counts of this clonotype. This rearrangement joins TRBV19 to TRBJ2-1; TRBD2 matches at 9 bases. This CDR3 has 17 residues. CDR1 LNHDA and CDR2 SQIVND come from the germline V gene (reference sequence). V shed 3 bases, J shed 1 base, and the junction held 7 bases outside the gene matches. The CDR3 loop is CASSIVSGSRSYNEQFF. CDR3 nucleotides: TGTGCCAGTAGTATTGTTAGCGGGAGTCGTTCCTACAATGAGCAGTTCTTC.

Written as DNA, the CDR3 is TGTGCCATCGCAGAACGGGCGGGGGGGCGGACAGATACGCAGTATTTT. Protein: CAIAERAGGRTDTQYF. The rearrangement joins TRBV10-3 to TRBJ2-3, with TRBD2 matching 9 bases. Germline V gene data show CDR1 as ENHRY and CDR2 as SYGVKD. CDR3 length: 16 amino acids. Trimming cost V 8 bases and J 3 bases; bases outside gene matches: 12.

This clonotype has at least ten counts. The rearrangement uses TRBV5-1 and TRBJ2-1, with D perhaps TRBD2 (5 bases). With 0 bases removed from V and 3 bases from J, the gap between germline ends came to 19 bases. CDR3 size: 18 residues. Germline V gene sequence: CDR1 SGHRS, CDR2 YFSETQ. The CDR3 reads CASSLGPGLITHYNEQFF. Here the CDR3 DNA reads TGCGCCAGCAGCTTGGGACCGGGATTAATAACTCACTACAATGAGCAGTTCTTC.

This clonotype was picked up a small number of times. A read error may account for a junction end that differs from germline. The V gene is TRBV13, the J gene TRBJ2-7, with 7 positions matching TRBD1. CDR1 is PRHDT and CDR2 is FYEKMQ in the germline V gene (reference sequence). CDR3 length: 14 amino acids. The CDR3 sequence is CAGSPDRFAYEQYF. In DNA form, the CDR3 reads TGTGCCGGCAGCCCGGACAGGTTCGCCTACGAGCAGTACTTC.

This clonotype was counted ten times or more. The rearrangement joins TRBV11-3 to TRBJ2-7, with a weak D call TRBD2 (6 bases). Germline assignment: CDR1 SGHNT and CDR2 YENEEA. The germline V and J ends were trimmed by 7 bases and 5 bases, with 18 bases remaining between them. CDR3 length: 14 amino acids. DNA of the CDR3: TGTGCCAGCACCAGTCGAGGGGAGGTCCACGAGCAGTACTTC. It encodes CASTSRGEVHEQYF.

The chain couples TRBV10-3 to TRBJ1-4; 9 positions match TRBD1. CDR1 is ENHRY and CDR2 is SYGVKD in the germline V gene. The V and J ends lost 9 bases and 8 bases, in that order; junction bases with no gene match: 16. This CDR3 spans 16 amino acids. For the CDR3, the DNA is TGTGCCATTTCCATTTTCCCGGGACAGGGAGGGGAAAAACTGTTTTTT. Protein product: CAISIFPGQGGEKLFF.

This chain connects TRBV11-1 to TRBJ2-7; 10 bases line up with TRBD1. The V segment lost 5 bases and the J segment 6 bases; nucleotides outside the gene matches: 10. Germline values: CDR1 SGHAT, CDR2 FQDESV (reference sequence). This CDR3 has 15 residues. CDR3 nucleotides: TGTGCCAGCAGCGCGGGACAGGGGAGGTCAATCGAGCAGTACTTC. It specifies CASSAGQGRSIEQYF.

This clonotype was observed a handful of times. This chain joins TRBV15 and TRBJ2-1, with 7 bases aligning to TRBD1. Germline V gives CDR1 LNHNV, CDR2 YYDKDF (reference sequence). The CDR3 runs to 17 residues. V gave up 1 base and J gave up 6 bases; unmatched junction bases: 12. The CDR3: CATSRVVVGTVGNEQFF. CDR3 DNA: TGTGCCACCAGCAGAGTAGTTGTGGGGACAGTCGGCAATGAGCAGTTCTTC.